This passage covers 9 T cell receptor beta chains from one sample sequenced in a study of blood T cell repertoires in COVID-19. Sequenced by immunoSEQ multiplex PCR; TCRdb stores in-frame clones only, minus some. The table records tens of thousands of clones, 70% to 85% of them present only once. Sequencing was performed on peripheral blood. The receptors were sampled from a man between 60 and 75 years old with active or convalescent COVID-19.

This chain joins TRBV10-3 and TRBJ1-5, with D perhaps matching TRBD1 (5 bases). The germline gives CDR1 ENHRY, CDR2 SYGVKD. The CDR3 is made up of 13 amino acids. V was shortened by 6 bases and J by 5 bases, with 11 bases between the two germline ends. This chain's CDR3 is CAIRRGEDQPQHF. The CDR3 DNA follows: TGTGCCATCAGGCGGGGGGAGGATCAGCCCCAGCATTTT.

This clone was found once. This CDR3 is also generated by other DNA sequences in the sample. V usage is TRBV15 and J usage is TRBJ1-2; D remains unclear. V gave up 0 bases and J gave up 4 bases, with 3 bases separating them. Germline loops: CDR1 LNHNV, CDR2 YYDKDF (reference sequence). CDR3 length: 12 residues. The CDR3 reads CATSRDSYGYTF. CDR3 nucleotide sequence: TGTGCCACCAGCAGAGACAGCTATGGCTACACCTTC.

This clone was counted only a few times. V and J are TRBV18 and TRBJ1-2, with 9 bases matching TRBD1. Trimming at V came to 2 bases and at J to 8 bases, leaving 9 bases not matched to a gene. Germline lookup yields CDR1 KGHSH and CDR2 LQKENI. The CDR3 contains 15 residues. CDR3: CASSPEGQGWVGYTF. Here the CDR3 DNA reads TGTGCCAGCTCACCAGAGGGACAGGGATGGGTCGGCTACACCTTC.

This chain joins TRBV27 and TRBJ2-1; D might be TRBD2 (5 bases). Trimming took 11 bases from V and 9 from J, leaving 14 bases between them. There are 11 residues in the CDR3. Germline CDR1 reads MNHEY; CDR2 reads SMNVEV (reference sequence). The CDR3 DNA reads TGTGCCCTGGGCCCTCGGGGTGAGCAGTTCTTC. This codes for CALGPRGEQFF.

This rearrangement joins TRBV20-1 to TRBJ1-2; TRBD1 matches 11 bases. CDR1 is DFQATT and CDR2 is SNEGSKA in the germline V gene (reference sequence). The CDR3 length is 11 residues. The DNA for the CDR3 is TGCAGGGGACAGGGGGACTATGGCTACACCTTC. Amino acid sequence: CRGQGDYGYTF.

This clone was detected once. The chain joins TRBV9 to TRBJ1-1; 8 bases match TRBD1. Trimming removed 4 bases from V and 7 bases from J; junction bases left unmatched: 9. There are 14 residues in the CDR3. Germline V lookup: CDR1 SGDLS, CDR2 YYNGEE. The CDR3 loop is CASSLDRDVGEAFF. DNA for the CDR3: TGTGCCAGCAGCTTGGACAGGGATGTGGGTGAAGCTTTCTTT. Based on the CDR3 plus reference TRBV9 and TRBJ1-1, the full variable domain is DSGVTQTPKHLITATGQRVTLRCSPRSGDLSVYWYQQSLDQGLQFLIQYYNGEERAKGNILERFSAQQFPDLHSELNLSSLELGDSALYFCASSLDRDVGEAFFGQGTRLTVV.

The chain has TRBV10-1 and TRBJ1-4, with D possibly being TRBD1 (6 bases). Per germline, CDR1 WNHNN and CDR2 SYGVQD (reference sequence). The CDR3 is 16 residues long. V gave up 10 bases and J gave up 3 bases, with 21 bases separating them. Written as DNA, the CDR3 is TGCGCCACCGTAACCGCCCACGACAGGTCTAATGAAAAACTGTTTTTT. This gives the protein CATVTAHDRSNEKLFF.

The sample holds many counts of this clone. J is TRBJ1-2 and V is TRBV19; TRBD1 might be the D (5 bases). This CDR3 contains 12 residues. Trimming took off 6 bases at V and 1 base at J, with 6 bases between the two ends. Germline CDR1 and CDR2: LNHDA and SQIVND (reference sequence). The CDR3 DNA reads TGTGCCAGTAGCGACAGTAACTATGGCTACACCTTC. It yields the protein CASSDSNYGYTF. Variable domain in full (rest from reference TRBV19 and TRBJ1-2): DGGITQSPKYLFRKEGQNVTLSCEQNLNHDAMYWYRQDPGQGLRLIYYSQIVNDFQKGDIAEGYSVSREKKESFPLTVTSAQKNPTAFYLCASSDSNYGYTFGSGTRLTVV.

The chain employs TRBV7-3 and TRBJ1-1, with D possibly being TRBD1 (6 bases). Germline assignment: CDR1 SGHTA and CDR2 FQGTGA. Trimming pared 3 bases from V and 4 bases from J, leaving 15 bases between. The CDR3 runs 15 residues. The DNA for the CDR3 is TGTGCCAGCAGCTTTACAGGGTCTTGGGGCACTGAAGCTTTCTTT. Translated: CASSFTGSWGTEAFF.